The rows below give T cell receptor beta chains drawn from one sample of a study of T cells after yellow fever vaccination. TCRdb independently ran MiXCR on the 5' RACE reads; one entry per CDR3 protein. The sample shows fewer than 450,000 distinct CDR3 sequences, roughly 7.5% of them seen only once. The source was PBMCs, collected roughly 47 days after the first yellow fever vaccination. These receptors were collected from a man aged 18 to 29 who received the YFV17D yellow fever vaccine. Both conserved end residues are trimmed from each CDR3.

J: TRBJ2-5
V: TRBV6-5
CDR3: ASSYSSGEETQY

J: TRBJ1-4
V: TRBV7-2
CDR3: ASSSSTGWAEKLF

J: TRBJ2-2
V: TRBV5-6
CDR3: ASSPMSRGKTRELV

J: TRBJ2-7
V: TRBV20-1
CDR3: SATGTSGGYEQY

J: TRBJ1-6
V: TRBV25-1
CDR3: ASTGVVGGMNSPLH

J: TRBJ2-1
V: TRBV19
CDR3: ASSEGGTYNEQF

J: TRBJ2-6
V: TRBV5-1
CDR3: ASGESSGANVLT

J: TRBJ2-5
V: TRBV4-2
CDR3: ASSQVTSGGASIETQY

J: TRBJ2-3
V: TRBV28
CDR3: ASSPPTGRADTQY

J: TRBJ2-2
V: TRBV2
CDR3: ASSVPGQGWTGELF

J: TRBJ1-1
V: TRBV14
CDR3: ASSQDRLTEAF

J: TRBJ2-2
V: TRBV7-2
CDR3: ASSLAYTGELF

J: TRBJ1-4
V: TRBV7-2
CDR3: ASSLGQAWREKLF

J: TRBJ2-5
V: TRBV4-1
CDR3: ASSHGPGQGLETQY

J: TRBJ2-5
V: TRBV11-2
CDR3: ASSLGSSSGRGEETQY

J: TRBJ2-1
V: TRBV5-4
CDR3: ASSLFSRRANEQF

J: TRBJ2-3
V: TRBV7-2
CDR3: ASTSLAGDTQY

J: TRBJ1-4
V: TRBV27
CDR3: ASRRGIHEKLF

J: TRBJ2-7
V: TRBV6-5
CDR3: ASSYNRGTGEQY

J: TRBJ1-1
V: TRBV12-3/TRBV12-4
CDR3: ASSLRGYTEAF

J: TRBJ2-5
V: TRBV20-1
CDR3: SARVPRAPETQY

J: TRBJ1-6
V: TRBV12-3/TRBV12-4
CDR3: ASSLAPASPLH